This TCR beta chain was captured by sequencing in a study of T cells after yellow fever vaccination. The table lists this clonotype with a few counts. TCRdb recomputed calls from the 5' RACE reads with MiXCR, one row per CDR3 protein. Of some 240,000 distinct CDR3 sequences in the sample, approximately 3% were seen once. The sequenced sample was CD4+ T cells sorted from PBMCs, obtained 10 days after the yellow fever booster vaccination. The origin of this receptor is a man in his late teens or twenties who received the YFV17D yellow fever vaccine.

Here the CDR3 DNA reads TGTGCCAGCAGCCAAGGTGGGGACAGTGTTTCAAAGGGTACGCAGTATTTT. Translating gives CASSQGGDSVSKGTQYF. The V call is TRBV3-1, the J call TRBJ2-3, with TRBD1 matching over 7 bases. V lost 1 base, J lost 8 bases, and 15 bases stayed unmatched. The CDR3 consists of 17 residues. The germline CDR1 and CDR2 sequences are LGHDT and YNNKEL (reference sequence).